The rows below give T cell receptor beta chains drawn from one sample of a study of prognosis after radiotherapy for stage I lung cancer. TCRdb itself ran the multiplex PCR reads through MiXCR, one entry per CDR3 protein. The sample shows about 31,000 distinct CDR3 sequences, about 29% of them seen only once. The input for sequencing was PBMCs, taken before or after stereotactic body radiation therapy (not recorded which). These receptor sequences come from a donor over 45 with non-small cell lung cancer. Each CDR3 is given with its conserved first and last residue. The D gene is left open where the match is weak. Size tells how often a clone was seen (once, few, many) or the class of an expanded clone, and some rows leave it out.

j_call: TRBJ2-7
v_call: TRBV28
d_call: NA
clone_size: NA
cdr3_aa: CASSETPFLLWQPSYEQYF
cdr3_nt: TGTGCCAGCAGTGAAACCCCGTTTTTGCTGTGGCAACCGTCCTACGAGCAGTACTTC

j_call: TRBJ2-7
v_call: TRBV4-2
d_call: TRBD1
clone_size: many
cdr3_aa: CASSLAGTGYEQYF
cdr3_nt: TGTGCCAGCAGCCTAGCCGGGACAGGGTACGAGCAGTACTTC

j_call: TRBJ1-2
v_call: TRBV27
d_call: TRBD1
clone_size: NA
cdr3_aa: CASSPPSTGSYCYTF
cdr3_nt: TGTGCCAGCAGTCCCCCTTCGACAGGGAGCTATTGCTACACCTTC

j_call: TRBJ2-5
v_call: TRBV9
d_call: TRBD2
clone_size: many
cdr3_aa: CASSVVGTSGQETQYF
cdr3_nt: TGTGCCAGCAGCGTAGTCGGGACTAGCGGCCAAGAGACCCAGTACTTC

j_call: TRBJ1-2
v_call: TRBV30
d_call: NA
clone_size: many
cdr3_aa: CAWSPGGGRGIYGYTF
cdr3_nt: TGTGCCTGGAGCCCCGGGGGGGGAAGGGGGATCTATGGCTACACCTTC

j_call: TRBJ1-1
v_call: TRBV5-1
d_call: NA
clone_size: NA
cdr3_aa: CASSLDIGDYNTEAFF
cdr3_nt: TGCGCCAGCAGCTTGGATATAGGGGACTATAACACTGAAGCTTTCTTT

j_call: TRBJ1-1
v_call: TRBV7-9
d_call: NA
clone_size: NA
cdr3_aa: CASSLTRNEAFF
cdr3_nt: TGTGCCAGCAGCCTAACTAGAAATGAAGCTTTCTTT

j_call: TRBJ2-3
v_call: TRBV9
d_call: TRBD1
clone_size: many
cdr3_aa: CASSVGQGASDTQYF
cdr3_nt: TGTGCCAGCAGCGTAGGTCAGGGGGCCTCGGATACGCAGTATTTT

j_call: TRBJ2-2
v_call: TRBV20-1
d_call: NA
clone_size: many
cdr3_aa: CSARSGAGNTGELFF
cdr3_nt: TGCAGTGCTAGAAGTGGGGCAGGGAACACCGGGGAGCTGTTTTTT

j_call: TRBJ2-1
v_call: TRBV5-1
d_call: TRBD2
clone_size: once
cdr3_aa: CASSLGGGGALEQFF
cdr3_nt: TGCGCCAGCAGCTTGGGGGGCGGGGGGGCCCTTGAGCAGTTCTTC

j_call: TRBJ2-2
v_call: TRBV7-6
d_call: TRBD1
clone_size: once
cdr3_aa: CASSSQQGAYTGELFF
cdr3_nt: TGTGCCAGCAGCTCTCAACAGGGGGCGTACACCGGGGAGCTGTTTTTT

j_call: TRBJ2-7
v_call: TRBV7-9
d_call: TRBD2
clone_size: medium-sized
cdr3_aa: CASSLEFSGRAYEQYF
cdr3_nt: TGTGCCAGCAGCTTAGAGTTTAGCGGGAGGGCCTACGAGCAGTACTTC

j_call: TRBJ2-5
v_call: TRBV12-3/TRBV12-4
d_call: NA
clone_size: many
cdr3_aa: CASSEHRSTQETQYF
cdr3_nt: TGTGCCAGCAGTGAACACAGGAGCACCCAAGAGACCCAGTACTTC

j_call: TRBJ2-3
v_call: TRBV20-1
d_call: NA
clone_size: NA
cdr3_aa: CSAREQNTDTQYF
cdr3_nt: TGCAGTGCTAGAGAACAGAACACAGATACGCAGTATTTT

j_call: TRBJ1-3
v_call: TRBV5-1
d_call: NA
clone_size: many
cdr3_aa: CASKLGGQFPGNTIYF
cdr3_nt: TGCGCCAGCAAGCTGGGGGGCCAGTTCCCTGGAAACACCATATATTTT

j_call: TRBJ1-1
v_call: TRBV9
d_call: NA
clone_size: many
cdr3_aa: CASSVAVNTEAFF
cdr3_nt: TGTGCCAGCAGCGTAGCGGTGAACACTGAAGCTTTCTTT

j_call: TRBJ1-1
v_call: TRBV18
d_call: NA
clone_size: few
cdr3_aa: CASSPGRPPTEAFF
cdr3_nt: TGTGCCAGCTCACCAGGGCGGCCGCCCACTGAAGCTTTCTTT

j_call: TRBJ1-1
v_call: TRBV11-2
d_call: NA
clone_size: once
cdr3_aa: CASSLRGGLTEAFF
cdr3_nt: TGTGCCAGCAGCTTAAGGGGGGGACTCACTGAAGCTTTCTTT

j_call: TRBJ2-7
v_call: TRBV20-1
d_call: NA
clone_size: NA
cdr3_aa: CSALEGGLPSFDYEQYF
cdr3_nt: TGCAGTGCCCTCGAAGGGGGACTCCCCTCATTCGACTACGAGCAGTACTTC

j_call: TRBJ1-2
v_call: TRBV5-4
d_call: NA
clone_size: many
cdr3_aa: CASSWLGGSYGYTF
cdr3_nt: TGTGCCAGCAGTTGGTTGGGGGGCTCCTATGGCTACACCTTC

j_call: TRBJ2-1
v_call: TRBV5-1
d_call: NA
clone_size: NA
cdr3_aa: CASSRTYNEQFF
cdr3_nt: TGCGCCAGCAGCCGGACCTACAATGAGCAGTTCTTC

j_call: TRBJ2-5
v_call: TRBV5-1
d_call: NA
clone_size: NA
cdr3_aa: CASNFGGQETQYF
cdr3_nt: TGCGCCAGCAACTTCGGTGGACAAGAGACCCAGTACTTC

j_call: TRBJ2-2
v_call: TRBV20-1
d_call: NA
clone_size: NA
cdr3_aa: CSARDTTGWGNTGELFF
cdr3_nt: TGCAGTGCTAGAGATACTACAGGGTGGGGGAACACCGGGGAGCTGTTTTTT

j_call: TRBJ2-3
v_call: TRBV20-1
d_call: NA
clone_size: NA
cdr3_aa: CSAPRGGADTQYF
cdr3_nt: TGCAGTGCCCCCCGCGGGGGCGCGGATACGCAGTATTTT

j_call: TRBJ2-7
v_call: TRBV12-3/TRBV12-4
d_call: NA
clone_size: many
cdr3_aa: CASSPSRGPYEQYF
cdr3_nt: TGTGCCAGCAGTCCCTCGAGGGGTCCCTACGAGCAGTACTTC

j_call: TRBJ2-6
v_call: TRBV2
d_call: NA
clone_size: many
cdr3_aa: CASNSDASGANVLTF
cdr3_nt: TGTGCCAGCAATTCTGACGCCTCTGGGGCCAACGTCCTGACTTTC

j_call: TRBJ2-5
v_call: TRBV25-1
d_call: TRBD2
clone_size: many
cdr3_aa: CASSESGRVETQYF
cdr3_nt: TGTGCCAGCAGTGAAAGCGGGAGGGTGGAGACCCAGTACTTC

j_call: TRBJ2-1
v_call: TRBV19
d_call: NA
clone_size: many
cdr3_aa: CASSIRPQENEQFF
cdr3_nt: TGTGCCAGTAGTATAAGGCCCCAAGAGAATGAGCAGTTCTTC

j_call: TRBJ2-7
v_call: TRBV5-1
d_call: NA
clone_size: many
cdr3_aa: CASSLGGKQYF
cdr3_nt: TGCGCCAGCAGCTTGGGGGGAAAGCAGTACTTC

j_call: TRBJ1-3
v_call: TRBV5-4
d_call: NA
clone_size: NA
cdr3_aa: CASSLGGSTTGNTIYF
cdr3_nt: TGTGCCAGCAGCTTGGGGGGCAGCACTACTGGAAACACCATATATTTT

j_call: TRBJ2-5
v_call: TRBV4-1
d_call: NA
clone_size: many
cdr3_aa: CASSQDTGETQYF
cdr3_nt: TGCGCCAGCAGCCAAGACACAGGAGAGACCCAGTACTTC

j_call: TRBJ2-3
v_call: TRBV20-1
d_call: TRBD2
clone_size: many
cdr3_aa: CSAGLAGGGDTQYF
cdr3_nt: TGCAGTGCTGGACTAGCGGGAGGGGGAGATACGCAGTATTTT

j_call: TRBJ2-7
v_call: TRBV5-4
d_call: TRBD1
clone_size: NA
cdr3_aa: CASGGYLPGQAPLEQYF
cdr3_nt: TGTGCCAGCGGGGGGTACTTACCGGGACAGGCGCCGCTTGAGCAGTACTTC

j_call: TRBJ2-7
v_call: TRBV7-8
d_call: TRBD1
clone_size: many
cdr3_aa: CASSLVTGQLYEQYF
cdr3_nt: TGTGCCAGCAGCTTAGTAACGGGACAGCTCTACGAGCAGTACTTC

j_call: TRBJ1-2
v_call: TRBV29-1
d_call: NA
clone_size: many
cdr3_aa: CSVEGTNYGYTF
cdr3_nt: TGCAGCGTTGAAGGGACTAACTATGGCTACACCTTC

j_call: TRBJ2-3
v_call: TRBV4-1
d_call: NA
clone_size: many
cdr3_aa: CASSQDRKEDTQYF
cdr3_nt: TGCGCCAGCAGCCAAGACAGAAAAGAGGATACGCAGTATTTT

j_call: TRBJ2-5
v_call: TRBV2
d_call: TRBD2
clone_size: many
cdr3_aa: CASSTARGRATQETQYF
cdr3_nt: TGTGCCAGCAGCACTGCCCGGGGGAGGGCTACTCAAGAGACCCAGTACTTC